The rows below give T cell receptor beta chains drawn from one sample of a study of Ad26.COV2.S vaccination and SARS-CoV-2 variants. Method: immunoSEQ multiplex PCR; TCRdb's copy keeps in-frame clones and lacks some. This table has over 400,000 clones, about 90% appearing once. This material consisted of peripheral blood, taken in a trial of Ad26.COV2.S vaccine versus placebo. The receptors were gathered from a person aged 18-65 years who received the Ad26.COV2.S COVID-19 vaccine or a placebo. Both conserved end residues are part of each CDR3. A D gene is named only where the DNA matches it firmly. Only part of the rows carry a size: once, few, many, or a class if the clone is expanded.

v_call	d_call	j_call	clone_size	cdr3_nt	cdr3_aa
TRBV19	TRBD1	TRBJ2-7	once	TGTGCCAGCGGACAGGGGAGCCACGAGCAGTACTTC	CASGQGSHEQYF
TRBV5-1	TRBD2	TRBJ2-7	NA	TGCGCCAGCAGCTCCTCGGGACTAGCGGGGGGAATTACCTACGAGCAGTACTTC	CASSSSGLAGGITYEQYF
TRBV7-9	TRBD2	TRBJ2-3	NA	TGTGCCAGCAGCTCCTTAAGCGGGGGGGCTCCGGATACGCAGTATTTT	CASSSLSGGAPDTQYF
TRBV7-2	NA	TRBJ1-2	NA	TGTGCCAGCAGCTCATGGGGGCAGGGCCGCTATGGCTACACCTTC	CASSSWGQGRYGYTF
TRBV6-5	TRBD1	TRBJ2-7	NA	TGTGCCAGCCAGGGGGACCGCGCCTACGAGCAGTACTTC	CASQGDRAYEQYF
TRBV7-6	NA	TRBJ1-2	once	TGTGCCAGCAGCTTACGTGGGGGGACTGGCTACACCTTC	CASSLRGGTGYTF
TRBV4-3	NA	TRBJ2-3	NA	TGCGCCAGCAGCCAAGTGGCAGATACGCAGTATTTT	CASSQVADTQYF
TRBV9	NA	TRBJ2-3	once	TGTGCCAGCAGCGTAGCTGGTGCAGGGGGCACAGATACGCAGTATTTT	CASSVAGAGGTDTQYF
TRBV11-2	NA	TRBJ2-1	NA	TGTGCCAGCAGCTTATGGGGTCCTTCCTACAATGAGCAGTTCTTC	CASSLWGPSYNEQFF
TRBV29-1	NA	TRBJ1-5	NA	TGCAGCGTGATCCTTACTCGCACGGGGAACAATCAGCCCCAGCATTTT	CSVILTRTGNNQPQHF
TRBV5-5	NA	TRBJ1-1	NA	TGTGCCAGCAGCCCAGAGGGGGGAAACACTGAAGCTTTCTTT	CASSPEGGNTEAFF
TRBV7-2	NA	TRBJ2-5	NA	TGTGCCAGCAGCTTATATGGGGGGGGGACAGAAGAGACCCAGTACTTC	CASSLYGGGTEETQYF
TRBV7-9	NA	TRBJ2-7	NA	TGTGCCAGCAGCTTAGTCTCGGGTCGAACCCCATACGAGCAGTACTTC	CASSLVSGRTPYEQYF
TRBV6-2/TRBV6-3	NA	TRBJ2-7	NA	TGTGCCAGCAGTTACTCCTTAGAAGTGGGGGAGCAGTACTTC	CASSYSLEVGEQYF
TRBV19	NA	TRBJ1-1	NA	TGTGCCAGTAAAAAGCGGGACTGGAACACTGAAGCTTTCTTT	CASKKRDWNTEAFF
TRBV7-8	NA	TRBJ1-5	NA	TGTGCCAGCAGCTTGCAGGGAAGTCAGCCCCAGCATTTT	CASSLQGSQPQHF
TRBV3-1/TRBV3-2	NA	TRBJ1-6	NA	TGTGCCAGCAGCCAAGGGTTCCAGGGAACGATTTCACCCCTCCACTTT	CASSQGFQGTISPLHF
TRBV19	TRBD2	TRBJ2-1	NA	TGTGCCAGTTCCCGCGGGGGGGCCCTGAGTGAGCAGTTCTTC	CASSRGGALSEQFF